This is a list of T cell receptor beta chains from one sample in a study of a mutant IDH1 vaccine in newly diagnosed glioma. No antigen is known for these receptors. Assay used: immunoSEQ multiplex PCR; TCRdb lists only in-frame clones, some missing. The data contain some 34,000 clones, 75% to 95% of them singletons. The input for sequencing was PBMCs, taken from a glioma patient whose treatment included an IDH1 peptide vaccine. These TCRs come from a woman between 35 and 50 years old with glioma. The CDR3 runs from the conserved cysteine through the conserved F or W. Fields, in order: V gene, clone size, D gene, J gene, CDR3 length, CDR3 DNA, CDR3 protein. A D gene is named only where the DNA matches it firmly. Clone size is not always given. Where it is, it says once, few, many or a class for expanded clones.

V: TRBV6-5; size: -; D: -; J: TRBJ1-3; length: 14; DNA: TGTGCCAGCAGTAATCAGGGGTCTGGAAACACCATATATTTT; CDR3: CASSNQGSGNTIYF
V: TRBV27; size: -; D: -; J: TRBJ2-2; length: 15; DNA: TGTGCCAGCAGTTTGGGGACTCTTGGTACCGGGGAGCTGTTTTTT; CDR3: CASSLGTLGTGELFF
V: TRBV27; size: -; D: TRBD1; J: TRBJ1-5; length: 15; DNA: TGTGCCAGCTGGGACAGGGAGAATAGCAATCAGCCCCAGCATTTT; CDR3: CASWDRENSNQPQHF
V: TRBV5-1; size: once; D: -; J: TRBJ2-1; length: 15; DNA: TGCGCCAGCAGCTTACGGGGACGGGGATCCGATGAGCAGTTCTTC; CDR3: CASSLRGRGSDEQFF
V: TRBV5-8; size: -; D: -; J: TRBJ2-5; length: 15; DNA: TGTGCCAGCAGCTTGGGTACAGGCGAAGTAAAGACCCAGTACTTC; CDR3: CASSLGTGEVKTQYF
V: TRBV4-1; size: -; D: -; J: TRBJ2-7; length: 13; DNA: TGCGCCAGCAGCCAGCAACCGAGCTACGAGCAGTACTTC; CDR3: CASSQQPSYEQYF
V: TRBV15; size: once; D: TRBD1; J: TRBJ2-7; length: 13; DNA: TGTGCCACCAAAGGGACAGTCTCCTACGAGCAGTACTTC; CDR3: CATKGTVSYEQYF
V: TRBV5-1; size: -; D: -; J: TRBJ2-7; length: 11; DNA: TGCGCCAGCAGGCGCTCCTACGAGCAGTACTTC; CDR3: CASRRSYEQYF
V: TRBV7-6; size: -; D: -; J: TRBJ1-1; length: 13; DNA: TGTGCCAGCAGCTTAGGGACCAACACTGAAGCTTTCTTT; CDR3: CASSLGTNTEAFF
V: TRBV4-2; size: -; D: TRBD2; J: TRBJ2-2; length: 15; DNA: TGTGCCAGCAGCCCCTTAGCGGGGGACACCGGGGAGCTGTTTTTT; CDR3: CASSPLAGDTGELFF
V: TRBV5-4; size: -; D: -; J: TRBJ2-7; length: 15; DNA: TGTGCCAGCAGCTTGGCCGGGGGAATGACCTACGAGCAGTACTTC; CDR3: CASSLAGGMTYEQYF
V: TRBV7-6; size: -; D: -; J: TRBJ2-5; length: 15; DNA: TGTGCCAGCAGCTGGGCCCCAGGAAAGTCGGAGACCCAGTACTTC; CDR3: CASSWAPGKSETQYF
V: TRBV25-1; size: -; D: TRBD1; J: TRBJ1-2; length: 12; DNA: TGTGCCATCGAAGTACAGGGGGAGGGCTACACCTTC; CDR3: CAIEVQGEGYTF
V: TRBV6-1; size: -; D: -; J: TRBJ1-5; length: 14; DNA: TGTGCCAGCAGCAGGGATTTTCGGGGACAGCCCCAGCATTTT; CDR3: CASSRDFRGQPQHF
V: TRBV12-5; size: -; D: TRBD1; J: TRBJ2-6; length: 18; DNA: TGTGCTAGTGGTTTCTCGACAGGGGAGAGGTCTGGGGCCAACGTCCTGACTTTC; CDR3: CASGFSTGERSGANVLTF
V: TRBV6-1; size: -; D: -; J: TRBJ1-6; length: 13; DNA: TGTGCCAGCACGGGACCGAGGGAGTCACCCCTCCACTTT; CDR3: CASTGPRESPLHF
V: TRBV10-3; size: -; D: -; J: TRBJ1-2; length: 13; DNA: TGTGCCAGGTCTAGGCATTCTAACTATGGCTACACCTTC; CDR3: CARSRHSNYGYTF
V: TRBV25-1; size: -; D: TRBD1; J: TRBJ1-5; length: 15; DNA: TGTGCCAGCAGCCCCAGGGGGTCCGGCAATCAGCCCCAGCATTTT; CDR3: CASSPRGSGNQPQHF
V: TRBV7-9; size: -; D: TRBD1; J: TRBJ1-1; length: 18; DNA: TGTGCCAGCAGCTTTTCCCCGTTATCACGGACAGGGGACACTGAAGCTTTCTTT; CDR3: CASSFSPLSRTGDTEAFF
V: TRBV14; size: -; D: -; J: TRBJ2-6; length: 16; DNA: TGTGCCAGCAGCCTCGCCCTGGGGGCTGGGGCCAACGTCCTGACTTTC; CDR3: CASSLALGAGANVLTF
V: TRBV5-1; size: -; D: TRBD1; J: TRBJ2-7; length: 14; DNA: TGCGCCAGCAGCTTGGGGACAGGGGGCAACGAGCAGTACTTC; CDR3: CASSLGTGGNEQYF
V: TRBV10-3; size: once; D: TRBD2; J: TRBJ2-1; length: 16; DNA: TGTGCCATCAAGGGGACTAGCGGTACCTCCTACAATGAGCAGTTCTTC; CDR3: CAIKGTSGTSYNEQFF
V: TRBV5-6; size: -; D: -; J: TRBJ2-5; length: 15; DNA: TGTGCCAGCAGCTTACCCGGGACCACCCAAGAGACCCAGTACTTC; CDR3: CASSLPGTTQETQYF
V: TRBV6-1; size: -; D: TRBD2; J: TRBJ2-5; length: 19; DNA: TGTGCCAGCAGTGCGAAGGAGCGCGTACTAGCGGGGGGGCGGGAGACCCAGTACTTC; CDR3: CASSAKERVLAGGRETQYF
V: TRBV15; size: -; D: TRBD1; J: TRBJ2-5; length: 15; DNA: TGTGCCACCAGCATCGGACAGGGGGAGCAAGAGACCCAGTACTTC; CDR3: CATSIGQGEQETQYF
V: TRBV18; size: -; D: TRBD1; J: TRBJ1-1; length: 14; DNA: TGTGCCAGCTCACCAAAGGACAGGGGGACTGAAGCTTTCTTT; CDR3: CASSPKDRGTEAFF
V: TRBV7-2; size: -; D: TRBD1; J: TRBJ2-7; length: 15; DNA: TGTGCCAGCAGCTTAGTCAGGGGACAGGGCTACGAGCAGTACTTC; CDR3: CASSLVRGQGYEQYF
V: TRBV28; size: -; D: -; J: TRBJ2-7; length: 15; DNA: TGTGCCAGCAGAGGGACGGTCGGCTTCTCCTACGAGCAGTACTTC; CDR3: CASRGTVGFSYEQYF
V: TRBV2; size: -; D: TRBD1; J: TRBJ2-7; length: 15; DNA: TGTGCCAGCAGCGAGGGTGGGACAGGGGTCTTTCGGCAGTACTTC; CDR3: CASSEGGTGVFRQYF
V: TRBV6-1; size: -; D: TRBD1; J: TRBJ1-5; length: 15; DNA: TGTGCCAGCAGACCGGGACAGGGCTTCAATCAGCCCCAGCATTTT; CDR3: CASRPGQGFNQPQHF
V: TRBV6-5; size: -; D: TRBD1; J: TRBJ2-7; length: 14; DNA: TGTGCCAGCGCCCCTACCACAGGGGCCTACGAGCAGTACTTC; CDR3: CASAPTTGAYEQYF
V: TRBV2; size: -; D: TRBD1; J: TRBJ1-5; length: 15; DNA: TGTGCCAGCAGTGGGGACAGTTATAGCAATCAGCCCCAGCATTTT; CDR3: CASSGDSYSNQPQHF
V: TRBV4-3; size: -; D: -; J: TRBJ1-6; length: 18; DNA: TGCGCCAGCAGCCAAGTGTTAGGGCAGGGAAGGGGTAATTCACCCCTCCACTTT; CDR3: CASSQVLGQGRGNSPLHF
V: TRBV6-5; size: -; D: TRBD1; J: TRBJ2-7; length: 15; DNA: TGTGCCAGCAGACCCGGGACAGGGGGATTCAGCGAGCAGTACTTC; CDR3: CASRPGTGGFSEQYF
V: TRBV13; size: few; D: -; J: TRBJ1-2; length: 13; DNA: TGTGCCAGCAGCCGCTTTGGGGGTAATGGCTACACCTTC; CDR3: CASSRFGGNGYTF
V: TRBV7-9; size: -; D: -; J: TRBJ1-1; length: 17; DNA: TGTGCCAGCAGCTTAGAGGTGGTGGCAAGAATGAACACTGAAGCTTTCTTT; CDR3: CASSLEVVARMNTEAFF
V: TRBV25-1; size: -; D: -; J: TRBJ1-2; length: 15; DNA: TGTGCCAGCAGTGAACCCTCGACGGGGAGTTATGGCTACACCTTC; CDR3: CASSEPSTGSYGYTF
V: TRBV2; size: -; D: -; J: TRBJ1-5; length: 14; DNA: TGTGCCAGCAGTCCTACAGGTGGCAATCAGCCCCAGCATTTT; CDR3: CASSPTGGNQPQHF
V: TRBV15; size: -; D: -; J: TRBJ2-1; length: 13; DNA: TGTGCCACCCAGGACCGGACTATAAATGAGCAGTTCTTC; CDR3: CATQDRTINEQFF
V: TRBV7-3; size: -; D: -; J: TRBJ2-7; length: 13; DNA: TGTGCCAGCAGCTCGGGGCCTAGAGGCGAGCAGTACTTC; CDR3: CASSSGPRGEQYF
V: TRBV29-1; size: -; D: TRBD1; J: TRBJ2-2; length: 15; DNA: TGCAGCGTTGGAAGGACAGGGCCGAACACCGGGGAGCTGTTTTTT; CDR3: CSVGRTGPNTGELFF
V: TRBV29-1; size: -; D: -; J: TRBJ2-3; length: 15; DNA: TGCAGCGTTGAAGCCCCCGGGAGCGGCACAGATACGCAGTATTTT; CDR3: CSVEAPGSGTDTQYF
V: TRBV7-2; size: -; D: -; J: TRBJ2-7; length: 13; DNA: TGTGCCAGCAGCTCCACAGAGAGCTACGAGCAGTACTTC; CDR3: CASSSTESYEQYF
V: TRBV6-5; size: -; D: -; J: TRBJ2-7; length: 16; DNA: TGTGCCAGCAGCTACCTTTATAGGGATTGCTCCTACGAGCAGTACTTC; CDR3: CASSYLYRDCSYEQYF
V: TRBV2; size: -; D: -; J: TRBJ1-2; length: 14; DNA: TGTGCCAGCAGTGAAGCACAGGGCCTCTATGGCTACACCTTC; CDR3: CASSEAQGLYGYTF